The 11 T cell receptor beta chains below were found in one sample sequenced in a study of T-cell memory formation after mild COVID-19. In TCRdb, the 5' RACE reads were re-called with MiXCR into one record per CDR3 protein. The data contain about 180,000 distinct CDR3 sequences, roughly 18% of them seen just once; the ten biggest clones take up roughly 4.3%. The sample consisted of PBMCs or a T cell subset sorted from them (not recorded which). These TCRs come from a man between 18 and 35 years old who had mild COVID-19 (a few samples of this study predate the infection). Cell type and time point are not known.

This clonotype was observed a handful of times. The chain employs TRBV14 and TRBJ2-7; D is unresolved. This CDR3 region has 11 residues. Trimming shortened V by 3 bases and J by 2 bases, and 2 bases separated the two germline ends. Per germline, CDR1 SGHDN and CDR2 FVKESK. The CDR3 sequence: CASSHTYEQYF. In nucleotides, the CDR3 is TGTGCCAGCAGCCACACCTACGAGCAGTACTTC.

The chain recombines TRBV6-5 with TRBJ1-2; a weak D match, TRBD1 (6 bases). This CDR3 comprises 14 residues. CDR1 is MNHEY and CDR2 is SVGAGI in the germline V gene. Trimming stripped 6 bases from V and 7 bases from J, with 18 bases between. The CDR3 bases are TGTGCCAGCAGCCGGATCCGACAGGACGGTGGCTACACCTTC. This sequence encodes CASSRIRQDGGYTF.

The chain links TRBV6-5 to TRBJ1-2, with D tentatively TRBD1 (6 bases). The CDR3 totals 16 residues. Between the trimmed V and J ends, which lost 6 bases and 0 bases, there was a span of 17 bases. CDR1 and CDR2 from the germline V gene are MNHEY and SVGAGI. The CDR3 sequence is CASSPRTDHSNYGYTF. The CDR3 region has the DNA TGTGCCAGCAGCCCCCGGACAGACCATTCTAACTATGGCTACACCTTC.

The V call is TRBV7-2, the J call TRBJ1-2; 8 bases are a match to TRBD1. CDR3 length equals 13 residues. Germline CDR1 reads SGHTA; CDR2 reads FQGNSA. The junction had 2 bases not matched to a gene; V was cut back by 2 bases and J by 6 bases. CDR3 in amino acids: CASSLRQGHGYTF. CDR3 nucleotide sequence: TGTGCCAGCAGCTTACGACAGGGGCATGGCTACACCTTC.

This clonotype was observed a single time. At one boundary the junction diverges from the germline segment, which might be a read error. V usage is TRBV12-3 or TRBV12-4 and J usage is TRBJ2-1; the D is unclear. The length of the CDR3 is 11 residues. The CDR3 DNA reads TGTGCCAGCAGTTTTTACAGTGAGCAGTTCTTC. Protein product: CASSFYSEQFF.

The DNA of the CDR3 is TGCAGCGTTCGGGACGGTTACGAGCAGTACGTC. Translating it yields CSVRDGYEQYV. The rearrangement links TRBV29-1 to TRBJ2-7; D tentatively fits TRBD1 or TRBD2 (5 bases each). This CDR3 contains 11 residues. The germline V gene has CDR1 SQVTM and CDR2 ANQGSEA. Deletions cut 5 bases from V and 4 bases from J, with 9 bases between.

CDR3 region: CASSLVGQGAEGSYEQYF. The CDR3 DNA reads TGTGCCAGCAGCTTAGTCGGACAGGGGGCAGAGGGGTCCTACGAGCAGTACTTC. The chain uses TRBV11-2 and TRBJ2-7; 11 positions match TRBD1. Germline assignment: CDR1 SGHAT and CDR2 FQNNGV. CDR3 length equals 18 residues. V trimming: 1 base; J trimming: 1 base; junction bases outside the gene matches: 9.

This chain joins TRBV10-2 and TRBJ1-1, with TRBD1 matching 7 bases. Germline-derived CDR1 and CDR2 are WSHSY and SAAADI. The CDR3 has 15 amino acids. The V and J ends lost 2 bases and 6 bases, in that order; junction bases with no gene match: 9. CDR3 sequence (DNA): TGCGCCAGCAGTGAGCCCTTAAGACAGGGCCCTGAAGCTTTCTTT. This translates into CASSEPLRQGPEAFF.

V and J are TRBV7-9 and TRBJ2-1, with TRBD2 matching over 7 bases. CDR1 is SEHNR, CDR2 FQNEAQ, per germline (reference sequence). V trimming: 3 bases; J trimming: 1 base; junction bases outside the gene matches: 3. The CDR3 runs to 15 residues. The CDR3 region is CASSFLAASYNEQFF. The DNA of the CDR3 is TGTGCCAGCAGCTTTCTAGCGGCATCCTACAATGAGCAGTTCTTC.

The table lists this clonotype with a few counts. This chain uses TRBV6-5 with TRBJ1-6; the match to TRBD1 covers 9 bases. CDR1 is MNHEY, CDR2 SVGAGI, per germline. V lost 5 bases, J lost 10 bases, and 3 bases stayed unmatched. This CDR3 spans 13 amino acids. CDR3 sequence reads: CASSRTGASPLHF. The CDR3, as DNA: TGTGCCAGCAGTAGGACAGGGGCGTCACCCCTCCACTTT.

This clonotype occurred a few times. The gene calls are TRBV7-2 and TRBJ2-1, with D maybe TRBD1 (5 bases). This CDR3 comprises 14 residues. From germline, CDR1 is SGHTA and CDR2 FQGNSA. Trimming left V 4 bases short and J 10 bases short, with 17 bases between. CDR3 DNA: TGTGCCAGCAGCTCCCTCCTAGGGGCCAAGGAGCAGTTCTTC. Translating gives CASSSLLGAKEQFF.